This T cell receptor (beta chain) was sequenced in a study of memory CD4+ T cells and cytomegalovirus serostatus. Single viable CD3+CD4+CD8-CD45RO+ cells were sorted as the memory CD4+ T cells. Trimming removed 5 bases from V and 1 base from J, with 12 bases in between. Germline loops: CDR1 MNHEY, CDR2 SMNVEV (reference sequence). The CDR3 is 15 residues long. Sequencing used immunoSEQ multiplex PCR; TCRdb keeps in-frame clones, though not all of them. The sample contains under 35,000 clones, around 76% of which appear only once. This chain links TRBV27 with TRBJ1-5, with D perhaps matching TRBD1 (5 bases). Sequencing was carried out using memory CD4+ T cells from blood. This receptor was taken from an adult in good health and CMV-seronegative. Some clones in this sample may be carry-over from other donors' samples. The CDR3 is CASSPSGRSNQPQHF. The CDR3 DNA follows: TGTGCCAGCAGTCCCTCGGGACGGAGCAATCAGCCCCAGCATTTT.